The 18 T cell receptor beta chains below were found in one sample sequenced in a study of T cell repertoires in cytomegalovirus infection (dated by TCRdb to the late 2010s). These TCRs are of unknown antigen specificity. The reads were generated on an Illumina HiSeq 1500. Using fastp trimming at Q25 and MiXCR clonotype assembly, TCRdb reanalyzed the public sequencing data and kept in-frame beta chains. Rows matching on CDR3 protein sequence are summarized as one entry with the most common DNA and genes. Recorded for this sample are some 560,000 distinct CDR3 sequences; around 40% of them occurred a single time. The ten largest clones take up around 48% of the sample. This specimen's treatment or condition label, per the study, means: in vitro stimulation with specific CMV peptide epitopes to enrich CMV-specific T cells. This sample comprised cultured PBMCs, obtained from culture after CMV antigen stimulation. The source of these receptors is a human donor in good health (CMV status not recorded). Some clones in this sample may be carry-over from other donors' samples.

The gene calls are TRBV12-3 or TRBV12-4 and TRBJ1-5; perhaps TRBD1 as D (6 bases). The CDR3 covers 14 residues. V lost 3 bases and J 6 bases, leaving 12 bases between the germline ends. As DNA, the CDR3 is TGTGCCAGCAGTTTGATTATGGGGGCTCAGCCCCAGCATTTT. Its translation is CASSLIMGAQPQHF.

Turning to this clonotype: No conserved phenylalanine or tryptophan is present at the end of the CDR3, so a read error is the likely explanation. The genes are TRBV5-5 and TRBJ2-2; 13 positions match TRBD2. Per the germline V gene, CDR1 is SGHKS and CDR2 is YYEKEE (reference sequence). V trimming: 3 bases; J trimming: 4 bases; junction bases outside the gene matches: 6. CDR3 size: 17 residues. CDR3 sequence: CASSYRGLAGVTGELFL. The CDR3 DNA is TGTGCCAGCAGCTACCGAGGACTAGCGGGAGTCACCGGGGAGCTGTTTTTA.

This clonotype was picked up a small number of times. The V call is TRBV7-2, the J call TRBJ2-5; D is perhaps TRBD1 (6 bases). The CDR3 has 16 amino acids. The germline CDR1 and CDR2 sequences are SGHTA and FQGNSA. V lost 1 base to trimming and J lost 1 base, with 13 bases between them. CDR3: CASSLGHRTVQETQYF. The CDR3 region has the DNA TGTGCCAGCAGCTTAGGGCACAGGACAGTCCAAGAGACCCAGTACTTC.

This clonotype came up a few times. V gene TRBV23-1 combines with J gene TRBJ2-1; TRBD2 matches 12 bases. TRBV23-1 is labeled an ORF, and its function is uncertain. The CDR3 has 17 residues. The V gene end was trimmed by 0 bases and the J gene end by 9 bases; junction bases not matched to a gene: 9. The CDR3 DNA reads TGCGCCAGCAGTCAATCTAGGCTAGCGGGAGGGCCGGGTGAGCAGTTCTTC. Amino acids: CASSQSRLAGGPGEQFF.

The sample holds a few counts of this clonotype. This rearrangement joins TRBV7-6 to TRBJ2-2; weak D call: TRBD2 (6 bases). The CDR3 is made up of 16 amino acids. V lost 5 bases to trimming and J lost 6 bases, with 19 bases between them. Germline V gives CDR1 SGHVS, CDR2 FNYEAQ. The CDR3 coding sequence is TGTGCCAGCAGCCCCGGCGCGGGGAATACCGCCGGGGAGCTGTTTTTT. This gives the protein CASSPGAGNTAGELFF.

V is TRBV7-2 and J is TRBJ2-1; a weak D match, TRBD2 (7 bases). The CDR3 totals 16 residues. Germline lookup yields CDR1 SGHTA and CDR2 FQGNSA. The V gene lost 5 bases and the J gene lost 9 bases, with 23 bases spanning the gap. The CDR3 here is CASSARGGEGGGEQFF. DNA of the CDR3: TGTGCCAGCAGCGCAAGGGGCGGGGAGGGGGGCGGTGAGCAGTTCTTC. Together with reference TRBV7-2 and TRBJ2-1, the CDR3 gives the full variable domain: GAGVSQSPSNKVTEKGKDVELRCDPISGHTALYWYRQSLGQGLEFLIYFQGNSAPDKSGLPSDRFSAERTGGSVSTLTIQRTQQEDSAVYLCASSARGGEGGGEQFFGPGTRLTVL.

The chain employs TRBV6-5 and TRBJ2-7; 8 bases are shared with TRBD2. CDR1 is MNHEY, CDR2 SVGAGI, per germline. This CDR3 contains 13 residues. The ends lost 11 bases at V and 5 bases at J; junction bases unmatched: 11. This CDR3 is CACGGLDLNEQYF. For the CDR3, the DNA is TGTGCCTGCGGGGGACTAGACCTCAACGAGCAGTACTTC.

V is TRBV4-2 and J is TRBJ1-1; D unclear. Germline V lookup: CDR1 LGHNA, CDR2 YNFKEQ. The CDR3 loop spans 13 amino acids. Trimming removed 3 bases from V and 3 bases from J, with 8 bases in between. In nucleotides, the CDR3 is TGTGCCAGCAGCCAGGGCCATGACACTGAAGCTTTCTTT. This sequence encodes CASSQGHDTEAFF.

The chain employs TRBV11-3 and TRBJ2-7; D not resolved. V lost 2 bases and J lost 5, with 7 bases in between. In germline, CDR1 is SGHNT, CDR2 YENEEA. The CDR3 loop spans 12 amino acids. The CDR3 DNA is TGTGCCAGCAGCTTAACGAGAGACGAGCAGTACTTC. This translates into CASSLTRDEQYF.

The table lists this clonotype with many counts. This chain uses TRBV7-2 with TRBJ2-1; 10 bases map to TRBD2. Germline CDR1 and CDR2: SGHTA and FQGNSA. J lost 9 bases, V lost 5 bases, and 13 bases had no gene match. The CDR3 is 16 amino acids. The DNA of the CDR3 is TGTGCCAGCAGCGGGCCGGGACTAGCGTCCGGTAGTGAGCAGTTCTTC. Its protein product is CASSGPGLASGSEQFF.

This clonotype was observed a handful of times. This chain uses TRBV11-2 with TRBJ2-2; TRBD1 matches 7 bases. CDR3 length: 16 amino acids. CDR1 is SGHAT, CDR2 FQNNGV, per germline. With 5 bases clipped from V and 1 base from J, the junction kept 7 bases outside the gene matches. CDR3 residues: CASSPWTGLNTGELFF. CDR3 DNA sequence: TGTGCCAGCAGCCCCTGGACAGGACTGAACACCGGGGAGCTGTTTTTT. Combining the CDR3 with reference TRBV11-2 and TRBJ2-2 gives the whole variable domain EAGVAQSPRYKIIEKRQSVAFWCNPISGHATLYWYQQILGQGPKLLIQFQNNGVVDDSQLPKDRFSAERLKGVDSTLKIQPAKLEDSAVYLCASSPWTGLNTGELFFGEGSRLTVL.

This clonotype was seen only a few times. The chain has TRBV20-1 and TRBJ2-1; perhaps TRBD2 as D (9 bases). The CDR3 covers 19 residues. V lost 2 bases and J lost 5, with 28 bases in between. The germline V gene has CDR1 DFQATT and CDR2 SNEGSKA (reference sequence). CDR3 in amino acids: CSARPWTGRISGGNNEQFF. CDR3 in DNA: TGCAGTGCTAGACCCTGGACAGGGAGGATTAGCGGGGGTAACAATGAGCAGTTCTTC.

J is TRBJ2-5 and V is TRBV12-3 or TRBV12-4; TRBD1 aligns across 7 bases. CDR3 length equals 13 residues. Trimming cost V 6 bases and J 5 bases; bases outside gene matches: 6. The CDR3 region has the DNA TGTGCCAGCAGAACCGGGACAGTCGAGACCCAGTACTTC. Translated, it gives CASRTGTVETQYF.

V usage is TRBV12-3 or TRBV12-4 and J usage is TRBJ2-1; no reliable D call. V was pared by 5 bases and J by 7 bases, with 9 bases between. There are 12 residues in the CDR3. CDR3 region: CASSPTPNEQFF. In DNA form, the CDR3 reads TGTGCCAGCAGTCCAACTCCTAATGAGCAGTTCTTC.

This chain connects TRBV10-1 to TRBJ2-3; D remains unclear. V was trimmed by 8 bases and J by 0 bases, leaving 9 bases between them. The length of the CDR3 is 13 residues. In germline, CDR1 is WNHNN, CDR2 SYGVQD (reference sequence). The chain's CDR3 is CASGLTSTDTQYF. The CDR3 DNA sequence: TGCGCCAGCGGTTTGACTAGCACAGATACGCAGTATTTT.

In this sample, this clonotype turned up many times. The rearrangement uses TRBV12-3 or TRBV12-4 and TRBJ2-1; 13 bases fit TRBD2. V shed 6 bases, J shed 5 bases, and the junction held 13 bases outside the gene matches. The CDR3 is 18 amino acids. In nucleotides, the CDR3 is TGTGCCAGCAGGCCGGGACTAGCGGGGTCGAGCGGCCACAATGAGCAGTTCTTC. This translates into CASRPGLAGSSGHNEQFF.

This chain joins TRBV2 and TRBJ1-6; weak D call: TRBD1 (6 bases). Germline V lookup: CDR1 SNHLY, CDR2 FYNNEI. V dropped 2 bases and J dropped 15 bases, with 23 bases sitting between them. The CDR3 has 16 residues. CDR3 nucleotide sequence: TGTGCCAGCAGTGAAAGGTTTGACAGGCATACCTATCTCCTCCACTTT. This sequence encodes CASSERFDRHTYLLHF.

This clonotype was detected once. CDR3 coding DNA: TGTGCCAGCAGCTTAGGCGTTTTGCGGGAGGGCCTCTCGGGGTCTGAGCAGTTCTTC. Translated: CASSLGVLREGLSGSEQFF. This chain uses TRBV7-6 with TRBJ2-1; 9 bases fit TRBD2. J lost 9 bases, V lost 1 base, and 19 bases had no gene match. Per the germline V gene, CDR1 is SGHVS and CDR2 is FNYEAQ. The CDR3 totals 19 residues.